This entry features one TCR beta chain sequence. Its matching antigen is unknown. Each CDR3 protein is one row after TCRdb ran MiXCR on the reads. The data show tens of thousands of distinct CDR3 sequences, with about 30% seen just once and about two thirds held by the top ten. These data are taken from a study of T cell repertoires in cytomegalovirus infection. Study-wide context: Shared public TCR beta signatures pointed to both CMV infection and a matching HLA type. Study-wide findings and caveats: There were HLA-C-restricted CMV-specific TCR beta clonotypes dominating the ex vivo response. The cumulative frequency of public TCR beta families identified carriers of CMV plus the relevant HLA.

Germline V gene lookup returns CDR1 SGHAT and CDR2 FQNNGV. V lost 0 bases to trimming and J lost 9 bases, with 9 bases between them. The CDR3 runs 13 residues. Sequences were obtained from PBMCs, sequenced either directly or after in vitro stimulation (not recorded which). The TCR sequence derives from a human donor in good health (CMV status not recorded). Some clones in this sample may be carry-over from other donors' samples. This chain uses TRBV11-2 with TRBJ1-5; D not certain. CDR3 amino acids: CASSLDLRAPQHF. CDR3 nucleotides: TGTGCCAGCAGCTTAGATTTGAGGGCGCCCCAGCATTTT.